The 31 T cell receptor beta chains below were found in one sample sequenced in a study of blood T cell repertoires in COVID-19. The method was immunoSEQ multiplex PCR; TCRdb's version includes in-frame clones alone and lacks a portion of them. The table shows 100,000 to 120,000 clones, with roughly 80% occurring only once. Sequencing used peripheral blood. These receptors all come from a man aged 45 to 65 with acute or convalescent COVID-19.

The chain uses TRBV10-3 and TRBJ1-6, with D hard to call. Germline values: CDR1 ENHRY, CDR2 SYGVKD. Trimming shortened V by 2 bases and J by 8 bases, and 10 bases separated the two germline ends. This CDR3 region has 14 residues. In DNA form, the CDR3 reads TGTGCCATCAGTGAGCGAGGGAGCGATTCACCCCTCCACTTT. It is translated as CAISERGSDSPLHF.

V and J are TRBV19 and TRBJ1-5; perhaps TRBD1 as D (6 bases). Germline values: CDR1 LNHDA, CDR2 SQIVND (reference sequence). This CDR3 comprises 13 residues. V was trimmed by 5 bases and J by 7 bases, leaving 12 bases between them. The CDR3 loop reads CASSYRVGQPQHF. The CDR3 nucleotides read TGTGCCAGTAGTTACAGGGTAGGGCAGCCCCAGCATTTT.

The gene calls are TRBV28 and TRBJ2-5; perhaps TRBD2 as D (5 bases). The germline V gene encodes CDR1 MDHEN and CDR2 SYDVKM. The CDR3 is 17 residues long. Deletions cut 6 bases from V and 2 bases from J, with 22 bases between. CDR3 sequence (DNA): TGTGCCAGCAGGCCCATCCGGGAACATTTTTATCAAGAGACCCAGTACTTC. This translates into CASRPIREHFYQETQYF.

This chain links TRBV6-5 with TRBJ2-7, with 9 positions matching TRBD1. This CDR3 region has 13 residues. After removal of 10 bases from V and 4 bases from J, the junction contained 8 bases not matched to a gene. The germline V gene encodes CDR1 MNHEY and CDR2 SVGAGI. This CDR3 is CATNRQGEYEQYF. The CDR3 coding sequence is TGTGCCACAAACCGACAGGGGGAATACGAGCAGTACTTC.

The rearrangement joins TRBV28 to TRBJ1-5; TRBD1 matches 10 bases. This CDR3 spans 15 amino acids. Trimming removed 6 bases from V and 4 bases from J; junction bases left unmatched: 6. Germline-derived CDR1 and CDR2 are MDHEN and SYDVKM. CDR3 region: CASSIDRGQNQPQHF. CDR3 coding DNA: TGTGCCAGCAGCATCGACAGGGGGCAAAATCAGCCCCAGCATTTT.

The chain has TRBV12-5 and TRBJ1-5; TRBD1 matches at 7 bases. This CDR3 contains 12 residues. Germline V gene data show CDR1 as LGHNT and CDR2 as FRNRAP. CDR3 nucleotide sequence: TGTGCATCAGGGGGGACTCACGGCCCCCAGCATTTT. This translates into CASGGTHGPQHF.

The chain links TRBV9 to TRBJ2-7; tentative D call: TRBD1 (5 bases). V dropped 3 bases and J dropped 0 bases, with 13 bases sitting between them. The CDR3 has 15 residues. The germline V gene has CDR1 SGDLS and CDR2 YYNGEE. DNA for the CDR3: TGTGCCAGCAGCGCCCGTCAGGGTAGCTCCTACGAGCAGTACTTC. Translation gives CASSARQGSSYEQYF.

The chain couples TRBV10-3 to TRBJ1-2, with TRBD1 matching 7 bases. CDR1 is ENHRY and CDR2 is SYGVKD in the germline V gene. The V segment lost 4 bases and the J segment 7 bases; nucleotides outside the gene matches: 6. This CDR3 has 13 residues. The CDR3 sequence: CAISAGQAGGYTF. For the CDR3, the DNA is TGTGCCATCAGTGCCGGACAGGCGGGTGGCTACACCTTC.

This clone occurred a few times. The chain carries TRBV30 and TRBJ1-1; 7 positions match TRBD1. CDR3 length: 14 amino acids. V trimming: 4 bases; J trimming: 6 bases; junction bases outside the gene matches: 11. Germline V gene sequence: CDR1 GTSNPN, CDR2 SVGIG (reference sequence). DNA for the CDR3: TGTGCCTGGATCCGACAGGGCCTTGGGGCTGAAGCTTTCTTT. Translated: CAWIRQGLGAEAFF.

The chain joins TRBV28 to TRBJ1-6; D is possibly TRBD1 (5 bases). The CDR3 has 12 amino acids. Trimming cost V 3 bases and J 12 bases, with 9 bases left between them. Germline V gene sequence: CDR1 MDHEN, CDR2 SYDVKM. The CDR3 sequence: CASSFWGRPLHF. The CDR3 coding sequence is TGTGCCAGCAGTTTTTGGGGCCGACCCCTCCACTTT.

This chain uses TRBV4-1 with TRBJ1-1; D remains unclear. Trimming stripped 0 bases from V and 4 bases from J, with 9 bases between. The CDR3 consists of 14 residues. Germline V CDR1 and CDR2: MGHRA, YSYEKL. CDR3 sequence (DNA): TGCGCCAGCAGCCAAGATTCCGGGGTCACTGAAGCTTTCTTT. It yields the protein CASSQDSGVTEAFF.

In this sample, this clone turned up a few times. This sequence joins TRBV4-2 and TRBJ1-2; the match to TRBD1 covers 8 bases. The V segment lost 2 bases and the J segment 4 bases; nucleotides outside the gene matches: 6. The CDR3 sequence is 15 residues long. Germline-derived CDR1 and CDR2 are LGHNA and YNFKEQ. CDR3 bases: TGTGCCAGCAGCCAATGGGGACAGGATGGCTATGGCTACACCTTC. This encodes CASSQWGQDGYGYTF.

This chain links TRBV18 with TRBJ2-1; 10 nucleotides agree with TRBD2. V shed 3 bases and J 7 bases; nucleotides not matched to a gene: 6. Germline V gene data show CDR1 as KGHSH and CDR2 as LQKENI. The CDR3 sequence is 15 residues long. CDR3 region: CASSPSGGAGNEQFF. The CDR3 nucleotides read TGTGCCAGCTCACCGAGCGGGGGGGCAGGAAATGAGCAGTTCTTC.

The chain uses TRBV6-1 and TRBJ2-7; 10 positions match TRBD1. Germline assignment: CDR1 MNHNS and CDR2 SASEGT. The V segment lost 3 bases and the J segment 0 bases; nucleotides outside the gene matches: 2. There are 15 residues in the CDR3. This CDR3 reads CASSDRTGGSYEQYV. CDR3 nucleotides: TGTGCCAGCAGTGATAGGACAGGGGGCTCCTACGAGCAGTACGTC.

The genes are TRBV29-1 and TRBJ2-2, with 9 bases lining up with TRBD1. Germline values: CDR1 SQVTM, CDR2 ANQGSEA. V was pared by 6 bases and J by 4 bases, with 6 bases of the junction left unmatched. The CDR3 has 14 residues. This CDR3 reads CSVDRGLGTGELFF. The DNA of the CDR3 is TGCAGCGTGGACAGGGGATTGGGCACCGGGGAGCTGTTTTTT.

The chain has TRBV6-1 and TRBJ2-7; the D is unclear. The germline V and J ends were trimmed by 2 bases and 3 bases, with 11 bases remaining between them. This CDR3 contains 14 residues. CDR1 is MNHNS, CDR2 SASEGT, per germline. The CDR3 reads CASSEFGGNYEQYF. CDR3 sequence (DNA): TGTGCCAGCAGTGAATTTGGTGGCAACTACGAGCAGTACTTC.

This chain connects TRBV19 to TRBJ2-3; 7 nucleotides line up with TRBD1. Trimming cost V 6 bases and J 6 bases; bases outside gene matches: 15. The CDR3 extends over 16 amino acids. Germline V CDR1 and CDR2: LNHDA, SQIVND (reference sequence). The CDR3 DNA reads TGTGCCAGTAGCCTCCTACGGAGTTCCAGGGGGGATACGCAGTATTTT. Translation gives CASSLLRSSRGDTQYF.

This chain uses TRBV21-1 with TRBJ2-7; the DNA was not compared with TRBD1, the D call given in the table. TRBV21-1 is tagged as a pseudogene. The CDR3 extends over 12 amino acids. CDR3 DNA: TGTGCCAGCAGCAGGGCCCTTTACGAGCAGTACGTC. Protein: CASSRALYEQYV.

DNA of the CDR3: TGTGCCAGTGGACGACAGGCTTTAAATGAAAAACTGTTTTTT. Amino acids: CASGRQALNEKLFF. The chain combines TRBV19 with TRBJ1-4, with D perhaps matching TRBD1 (6 bases). CDR1 is LNHDA and CDR2 is SQIVND in the germline V gene (reference sequence). V shed 8 bases and J shed 5 bases, with 15 bases lying between them. This CDR3 is 14 amino acids long.

The table lists this clone with a few counts. This chain connects TRBV5-1 to TRBJ1-2; TRBD1 is a possible D gene (6 bases). Germline CDR1 reads SGHRS; CDR2 reads YFSETQ. The CDR3 totals 14 residues. Between the trimmed V and J ends, which lost 9 bases and 8 bases, there was a span of 23 bases. The CDR3 sequence: CATSEGGPRSGYTF. The CDR3 coding sequence is TGCGCCACTTCGGAGGGGGGGCCTAGATCCGGCTACACCTTC.

This chain uses TRBV21-1 with TRBJ2-1; TRBD1 is the table's D call and was not checked against the DNA. TRBV21-1 is tagged as a pseudogene. The CDR3 has 14 amino acids. The CDR3 region has the DNA TGTGCCAGCAGCACCCGGGACAGGGACAATGAGCAGTTCTTC. Amino acid sequence: CASSTRDRDNEQFF.

V and J are TRBV7-2 and TRBJ2-7; 7 bases line up with TRBD1. This CDR3 is 13 amino acids long. Germline V gene sequence: CDR1 SGHTA, CDR2 FQGNSA. The J segment lost 10 bases and the V segment lost 0 bases, leaving 6 bases of the junction unmatched. The CDR3 protein is CASSLARQGPQYF. The CDR3, as DNA: TGTGCCAGCAGCTTAGCCCGACAGGGCCCACAGTACTTC.

This clone was counted once. This sequence joins TRBV5-1 and TRBJ1-1, with D perhaps matching TRBD1 (6 bases). Trimming removed 4 bases from V and 3 bases from J, with 13 bases in between. Germline V gene sequence: CDR1 SGHRS, CDR2 YFSETQ. The length of the CDR3 is 14 residues. CDR3 bases: TGCGCCAGCAGCACCTCCAACAGGGACACTGAAGCTTTCTTT. Protein: CASSTSNRDTEAFF.

The chain carries TRBV5-1 and TRBJ2-3, with D perhaps TRBD1 (6 bases). The CDR3 is 13 amino acids. Germline-derived CDR1 and CDR2 are SGHRS and YFSETQ. The V end was cut by 7 bases, the J end by 2 bases, with 11 bases between. The CDR3 bases are TGCGCCAGCGAAGGGGGAGTCACAGATACGCAGTATTTT. Translated: CASEGGVTDTQYF.

This clone was seen just once. This chain uses TRBV5-1 with TRBJ1-2; D is unresolved. This CDR3 is built from 13 residues. With 0 bases removed from V and 4 bases from J, the gap between germline ends came to 7 bases. Germline CDR1 is SGHRS and CDR2 is YFSETQ. CDR3: CASSLEALYGYTF. The CDR3 DNA reads TGCGCCAGCAGCTTGGAAGCTCTCTATGGCTACACCTTC.

Worth noting for this clone: Other nucleotide sequences from this sample produce the same CDR3. The genes are TRBV5-1 and TRBJ2-5, with 9 bases lining up with TRBD1. The germline V gene has CDR1 SGHRS and CDR2 YFSETQ. The CDR3 loop spans 15 amino acids. J gave up 5 bases and V 0 bases, and 5 bases lay outside the gene matches. CDR3 sequence: CASSLGTGTGETQYF. The CDR3 nucleotides read TGCGCCAGCAGCTTGGGAACCGGGACAGGGGAGACCCAGTACTTC.

As regards this clone: The identical CDR3 is also encoded by other nucleotide sequences in the sample. The genes are TRBV6-5 and TRBJ1-1; D is perhaps TRBD1 (6 bases). The CDR3 runs 15 residues. V dropped 0 bases and J dropped 2 bases, with 10 bases sitting between them. The germline gives CDR1 MNHEY, CDR2 SVGAGI. The CDR3: CASSYSARGNTEAFF. The CDR3 DNA is TGTGCCAGCAGTTACTCGGCCAGGGGAAACACTGAAGCTTTCTTT.

This clone was seen a handful of times. This chain links TRBV6-5 with TRBJ2-2; D is unresolved. Germline V gives CDR1 MNHEY, CDR2 SVGAGI. The CDR3 has 13 residues. The V and J ends lost 6 bases and 4 bases respectively, with 9 bases between them. In DNA, the CDR3 is TGTGCCAGCAGAGAGACGGGCACCGGGGAGCTGTTTTTT. It specifies CASRETGTGELFF.

This clone occurred a few times. V is TRBV4-2 and J is TRBJ2-7, with a weak D call TRBD1 (6 bases). The V gene's germline CDR1 is LGHNA and CDR2 YNFKEQ. The CDR3 consists of 15 residues. Trimming cost V 1 base and J 3 bases, with 13 bases left between them. CDR3 sequence reads: CASSQVSGQHYEQYV. In nucleotides, the CDR3 is TGTGCCAGCAGCCAAGTCTCCGGACAGCACTACGAGCAGTACGTC.

The V call is TRBV3-1 (or the pseudogene TRBV3-2), the J call TRBJ1-1, with a tentative D call TRBD1 (6 bases). Germline CDR1 reads LGHDT; CDR2 reads YNNKEL (reference sequence). V shed 3 bases and J shed 4 bases, with 15 bases lying between them. The CDR3 extends over 15 amino acids. This CDR3 is CASSHPRGGRTEAFF. The DNA for the CDR3 is TGTGCCAGCAGCCACCCTAGGGGGGGGCGCACTGAAGCTTTCTTT.

The genes are TRBV7-9 and TRBJ2-1; D is unresolved. V lost 3 bases and J 5 bases, leaving 11 bases between the germline ends. Per the germline V gene, CDR1 is SEHNR and CDR2 is FQNEAQ (reference sequence). The CDR3 has 14 amino acids. The CDR3 sequence: CASSLEWPNNEQFF. As DNA, the CDR3 is TGTGCCAGCAGCTTGGAGTGGCCGAACAATGAGCAGTTCTTC.